A selection of T cell receptor beta chains follows, all from one sample in a study of OX40 agonist ivuxolimab in advanced cancers. TCRdb's table, derived via immunoSEQ multiplex PCR, lists solely in-frame clones and lacks some. The sample comprises 35,000 or so clones, more than 80% of which are singletons, and less than 20% rests with the top ten. The specimen was CD4+ or CD8+ T cells sorted from blood, collected in a trial of the OX40 agonist ivuxolimab. Receptors were obtained from an adult with an advanced solid tumor such as melanoma, head and neck, liver or kidney cancer. CDR3s include the opening cysteine and the closing phenylalanine or tryptophan.

v_gene: TRBV7-9
j_gene: TRBJ2-7
CDR3aa: CASSSDGRISYEQYF

v_gene: TRBV5-8
j_gene: TRBJ1-1
CDR3aa: CASSPHWDTEAFF

v_gene: TRBV6-4
j_gene: TRBJ1-2
CDR3aa: CASRRKDEANYGYTF

v_gene: TRBV6-4
j_gene: TRBJ2-1
CDR3aa: CASSEGGGAVDEQFF

v_gene: TRBV7-9
j_gene: TRBJ1-2
CDR3aa: CASSLGEQGPYGYTF

v_gene: TRBV28
j_gene: TRBJ1-2
CDR3aa: CASSLEGALTPSIDGYTF

v_gene: TRBV28
j_gene: TRBJ2-5
CDR3aa: CASSPGLAGGGVETQYF

v_gene: TRBV4-2
j_gene: TRBJ1-2
CDR3aa: CASSQGPGQGYGYTF

v_gene: TRBV30
j_gene: TRBJ2-7
CDR3aa: CAWSYGTGGYEQYF

v_gene: TRBV11-3
j_gene: TRBJ1-2
CDR3aa: CASSLVFGQGVFGDGYTF

v_gene: TRBV4-1
j_gene: TRBJ1-2
CDR3aa: CASSQDRGQVSYGYTF

v_gene: TRBV19
j_gene: TRBJ2-7
CDR3aa: CASSITGSYYEQYF

v_gene: TRBV11-3
j_gene: TRBJ2-7
CDR3aa: CASSQYREGVYEQYF

v_gene: TRBV27
j_gene: TRBJ1-1
CDR3aa: CASSVTGVTNTEAFF

v_gene: TRBV9
j_gene: TRBJ2-3
CDR3aa: CASSVAGRDTQYF

v_gene: TRBV11-3
j_gene: TRBJ2-7
CDR3aa: CASSLDPATYEQYF

v_gene: TRBV6-5
j_gene: TRBJ1-2
CDR3aa: CASSYTPQNLYGYTF

v_gene: TRBV27
j_gene: TRBJ1-5
CDR3aa: CASSFSIPGQTVHQPQHF

v_gene: TRBV9
j_gene: TRBJ2-3
CDR3aa: CASSVGRSSGGYTDTQYF

v_gene: TRBV19
j_gene: TRBJ2-1
CDR3aa: CATLTGSSSYNEQFF